Sequencing of this T cell receptor beta chain was carried out in a study of OX40 agonist ivuxolimab in advanced cancers. Profiling relied on immunoSEQ multiplex PCR, and the TCRdb table lists in-frame clones only, not all of them. The data contain 35,000 to 40,000 clones, around 86% of them singletons. The CDR3 has 13 amino acids. V shed 8 bases and J 5 bases; nucleotides not matched to a gene: 6. Germline V lookup: CDR1 SNHLY, CDR2 FYNNEI. This clone has only one observation. V and J are TRBV2 and TRBJ1-1; 9 bases are shared with TRBD1. The origin of this receptor is an adult with an advanced solid tumor such as melanoma, head and neck, liver or kidney cancer. Sequencing was performed on CD4+ or CD8+ T cells sorted from blood, taken in a trial of the OX40 agonist ivuxolimab. Here the CDR3 reads CASCTTGGTEAFF. CDR3 bases: TGTGCCAGCTGTACGACAGGGGGGACTGAAGCTTTCTTT. Complete variable domain (other parts from reference TRBV2 and TRBJ1-1): EPEVTQTPSHQVTQMGQEVILRCVPISNHLYFYWYRQILGQKVEFLVSFYNNEISEKSEIFDDQFSVERPDGSNFTLKIRSTKLEDSAMYFCASCTTGGTEAFFGQGTRLTVV.